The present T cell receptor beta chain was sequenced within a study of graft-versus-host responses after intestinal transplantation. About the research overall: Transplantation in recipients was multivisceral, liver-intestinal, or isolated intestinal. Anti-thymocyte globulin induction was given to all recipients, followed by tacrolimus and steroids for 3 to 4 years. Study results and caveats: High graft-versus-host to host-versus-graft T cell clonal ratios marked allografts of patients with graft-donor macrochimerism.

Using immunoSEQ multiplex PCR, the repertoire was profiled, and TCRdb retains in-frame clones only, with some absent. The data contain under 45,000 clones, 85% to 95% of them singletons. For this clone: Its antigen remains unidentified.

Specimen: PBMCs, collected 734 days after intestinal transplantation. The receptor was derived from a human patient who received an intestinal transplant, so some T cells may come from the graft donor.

The CDR3: CATSDKQGQDPYYYGYTF. DNA for the CDR3: TGTGCCACCAGCGATAAGCAGGGACAAGACCCCTATTACTATGGCTACACCTTC. The J gene is TRBJ1-2, the V gene TRBV15; a weak D match, TRBD1 (6 bases). CDR1 is LNHNV, CDR2 YYDKDF, per germline (reference sequence). V dropped 5 bases and J dropped 3 bases, with 25 bases sitting between them. The CDR3 is made up of 18 amino acids.